Below are 30 T cell receptor beta chains sequenced from a single sample in a study of T cells in Graves' hyperthyroidism and ophthalmopathy. Researchers took RNA transcripts and amplified the TCR beta CDR3 regions from them. RT-PCR in the first round (using the HTBI primer set) targeted the TCR CDR3. TCRdb re-analysed the multiplex PCR reads in MiXCR, keeping a single row per CDR3 protein. Altogether more than 500,000 distinct CDR3 sequences are present, over 12% being singletons, with the ten largest covering 4.3%. The sequenced sample consisted of blood. The receptors shown here come from a woman in her thirties or forties with Graves' ophthalmopathy.

This clonotype was seen many times. This rearrangement joins TRBV28 to TRBJ2-4, with D tentatively TRBD2 (6 bases). CDR1 and CDR2 (germline): MDHEN, SYDVKM. Trimming took 6 bases from V and 3 from J, leaving 21 bases between them. This CDR3 contains 17 residues. CDR3 coding DNA: TGTGCCAGCAGAGCCCGGGAGTACAAGCTGGTCAAAAACATTCAGTACTTC. As protein: CASRAREYKLVKNIQYF.

This clonotype was seen ten or more times. The V and J genes are TRBV6-5 and TRBJ2-7; D is ambiguous. With 2 bases removed from V and 6 bases from J, the gap between germline ends came to 17 bases. From germline, CDR1 is MNHEY and CDR2 SVGAGI. The CDR3 contains 15 residues. The CDR3 is CASSYAIDTVGEQYF. Written as DNA, the CDR3 is TGTGCCAGCAGTTACGCGATTGACACAGTCGGCGAGCAGTACTTC.

This rearrangement joins TRBV28 to TRBJ1-2; maybe TRBD1 (6 bases). Deletions cut 5 bases from V and 7 bases from J, with 14 bases between. Germline loops: CDR1 MDHEN, CDR2 SYDVKM. The CDR3 covers 13 residues. The CDR3 reads CASSIGRGSGYTF. The CDR3 region has the DNA TGTGCCAGCAGTATCGGCAGGGGAAGTGGCTACACCTTC.

V and J are TRBV12-3 or TRBV12-4 and TRBJ2-7; D gene uncertain. The CDR3 is made up of 12 amino acids. V lost 6 bases to trimming and J lost 2 bases, with 8 bases between them. The CDR3 coding sequence is TGTGCCAGCAGCCAAGAGCCCTACGAGCAGTACTTC. This gives the protein CASSQEPYEQYF.

This clonotype occurred many times. This chain joins TRBV29-1 and TRBJ2-5; D perhaps matches TRBD2 (5 bases). The CDR3 consists of 13 residues. The V end lost 8 bases, the J end lost 2 bases, and 15 bases lay between the germline ends. In germline, CDR1 is SQVTM, CDR2 ANQGSEA. In DNA form, the CDR3 reads TGCAGCACACGTGAGGGAAGGCAAGAGACCCAGTACTTC. Residues: CSTREGRQETQYF.

With regard to this clonotype: Because the CDR3 is missing its conserved closing phenylalanine or tryptophan, this is likely a read error. This rearrangement joins TRBV5-1 to TRBJ1-1, with D possibly TRBD1 on 5 matching bases. With 5 bases removed from V and 4 bases from J, the gap between germline ends came to 15 bases. The germline V gene encodes CDR1 SGHRS and CDR2 YFSETQ. The CDR3 sequence is 14 residues long. In DNA form, the CDR3 reads TGCGCCAGCAGGGCAGGGTGGTCGGGCACTGAAGCTTTCCTT. Protein: CASRAGWSGTEAFL.

This clonotype appeared many times. The chain uses TRBV20-1 and TRBJ2-7; maybe TRBD2 (5 bases). Germline CDR1 and CDR2: DFQATT and SNEGSKA (reference sequence). V was shortened by 0 bases and J by 4 bases, with 19 bases between the two germline ends. The CDR3 length is 16 residues. CDR3 protein: CSARDLAGGPYYEQYF. The CDR3 nucleotides read TGCAGTGCTAGAGATTTGGCAGGAGGTCCCTATTACGAGCAGTACTTC.

This clonotype appeared a few times. The CDR3 region is CAEQGQGTTEAFF. The CDR3 DNA follows: TGTGCCGAACAGGGACAGGGGACTACTGAAGCTTTCTTT. The J gene is TRBJ1-1, the V gene TRBV2, with 10 bases matching TRBD1. The germline CDR1 and CDR2 sequences are SNHLY and FYNNEI. J was trimmed by 5 bases and V by 11 bases; bases with no gene match: 8. The CDR3 loop spans 13 amino acids.

Ten or more counts support this clonotype. The chain is built from TRBV7-2 and TRBJ2-5; D not certain. The CDR3 is made up of 13 amino acids. Trimming cost V 2 bases and J 6 bases, with 10 bases left between them. The germline V gene has CDR1 SGHTA and CDR2 FQGNSA. CDR3 sequence reads: CASSLNTLKTQYF. DNA for the CDR3: TGTGCCAGCAGCTTAAATACGCTGAAGACCCAGTACTTC.

The table lists this clonotype with many counts. The CDR3 coding sequence is TGTGCCAGCAGTTTAAAGGGGCGGGTGGGCTACGAGCAGTACTTC. Its protein is CASSLKGRVGYEQYF. The chain couples TRBV27 to TRBJ2-7, with D possibly called TRBD1 or TRBD2 (5 bases each). V gave up 2 bases and J gave up 3 bases, with 14 bases separating them. The CDR3 runs to 15 residues. CDR1 and CDR2 from the germline V gene are MNHEY and SMNVEV (reference sequence).

This sequence joins TRBV12-3 or TRBV12-4 and TRBJ2-7, with 9 positions matching TRBD2. The CDR3 sequence is 18 residues long. Trimming at V came to 3 bases and at J to 1 base, leaving 13 bases not matched to a gene. This CDR3 reads CASSLNHGGRAGSYEQYF. CDR3 sequence (DNA): TGTGCCAGCAGTTTGAACCATGGCGGGAGGGCCGGGTCCTACGAGCAGTACTTC.

This clonotype was seen at least ten times. The chain employs TRBV12-3 or TRBV12-4 and TRBJ1-1; D may be TRBD1 (6 bases). The CDR3 totals 15 residues. The V and J ends lost 7 bases and 3 bases respectively, with 18 bases between them. The DNA for the CDR3 is TGTGCCAGCACCCCCCTGGCGGAGGGGGACACTGAAGCTTTCTTT. As protein: CASTPLAEGDTEAFF.

This clonotype has at least ten counts. The rearrangement uses TRBV5-1 and TRBJ2-6; 7 bases are shared with TRBD1. This CDR3 is 15 amino acids long. The trim removed 4 bases at V and 2 bases at J, leaving 3 bases unmatched. CDR1 and CDR2 (germline): SGHRS, YFSETQ. The CDR3 coding sequence is TGCGCCAGCAGCCCGACAGGGACTGGGGCCAACGTCCTGACTTTC. This encodes CASSPTGTGANVLTF.

This clonotype was detected many times. The V call is TRBV6-5, the J call TRBJ1-2, with a weak D call TRBD1 (5 bases). The V gene lost 6 bases and the J gene lost 2 bases, with 10 bases spanning the gap. Germline CDR1 reads MNHEY; CDR2 reads SVGAGI. The CDR3 loop spans 13 amino acids. The CDR3: CASRPQGNYGYTF. The CDR3 nucleotides are TGTGCCAGCAGGCCCCAGGGAAACTATGGCTACACCTTC.

This clonotype occurred a few times. This chain links TRBV20-1 with TRBJ2-2; weak D call: TRBD2 (7 bases). There are 13 residues in the CDR3. V was trimmed by 6 bases and J by 6 bases, leaving 14 bases between them. CDR1 is DFQATT and CDR2 is SNEGSKA in the germline V gene (reference sequence). The CDR3 here is CSARRGGAGELFF. The CDR3 nucleotides are TGCAGTGCGAGAAGGGGGGGAGCCGGGGAGCTGTTTTTT.

This clonotype was seen at least ten times. The chain is built from TRBV15 and TRBJ1-2; D uncertain. This CDR3 has 15 residues. CDR1 LNHNV and CDR2 YYDKDF come from the germline V gene (reference sequence). With 8 bases removed from V and 2 bases from J, the gap between germline ends came to 18 bases. CDR3 protein: CATSGSGSANYGYTF. The CDR3 DNA is TGTGCCACCTCCGGTAGTGGCAGCGCCAACTATGGCTACACCTTC.

This clonotype came up a few times. The gene calls are TRBV5-6 and TRBJ1-2, with D hard to call. This CDR3 contains 14 residues. V lost 5 bases to trimming and J lost 4 bases, with 15 bases between them. CDR1 and CDR2 (germline): SGHDT, YYEEEE. The CDR3 reads CASRPRPGFYGYTF. CDR3 nucleotide sequence: TGTGCCAGCAGACCCCGCCCGGGTTTCTATGGCTACACCTTC. Filled out from reference TRBV5-6 and TRBJ1-2, the complete variable domain reads DAGVTQSPTHLIKTRGQQVTLRCSPKSGHDTVSWYQQALGQGPQFIFQYYEEEERQRGNFPDRFSGHQFPNYSSELNVNALLLGDSALYLCASRPRPGFYGYTFGSGTRLTVV.

V usage is TRBV5-1 and J usage is TRBJ2-7; TRBD2 might be the D (6 bases). This CDR3 spans 14 amino acids. Germline V lookup: CDR1 SGHRS, CDR2 YFSETQ. Trimming took off 5 bases at V and 0 bases at J, with 12 bases between the two ends. In DNA form, the CDR3 reads TGCGCCAGCAGACAAGGGACTCTCTCCTACGAGCAGTACTTC. Protein sequence: CASRQGTLSYEQYF. Full variable domain (rest looked up from reference TRBV5-1 and TRBJ2-7): KAGVTQTPRYLIKTRGQQVTLSCSPISGHRSVSWYQQTPGQGLQFLFEYFSETQRNKGNFPGRFSGRQFSNSRSEMNVSTLELGDSALYLCASRQGTLSYEQYFGPGTRLTVT.

This clonotype showed up many times. V usage is TRBV20-1 and J usage is TRBJ1-5; D unclear. Trimming pared 6 bases from V and 7 bases from J, leaving 13 bases between. CDR1 is DFQATT and CDR2 is SNEGSKA in the germline V gene (reference sequence). The CDR3 consists of 12 residues. CDR3 DNA: TGCAGTGCCAAGGACCCGGAACAGCCCCAGCATTTT. Translation gives CSAKDPEQPQHF.

In its sample, this clonotype was seen many times. This sequence joins TRBV6-1 and TRBJ1-1, with TRBD1 identical over 7 bases. CDR1 is MNHNS and CDR2 is SASEGT in the germline V gene. The CDR3 is 15 amino acids. V shed 5 bases, J shed 4 bases, and the junction held 10 bases outside the gene matches. The CDR3 spells CASSPRQGEATEAFF. Written as DNA, the CDR3 is TGTGCCAGCAGTCCCCGACAGGGTGAGGCCACTGAAGCTTTCTTT.

This clonotype appeared a few times. The V call is TRBV25-1, the J call TRBJ2-2; D tentatively fits TRBD1 or TRBD2 (6 bases each). This CDR3 spans 15 amino acids. The ends were cut back, 2 bases at V and 5 bases at J, with 12 bases in the middle. Germline-derived CDR1 and CDR2 are MGHDK and SYGVNS. The CDR3 sequence is CASSEGGHYTGELFF. The CDR3 DNA is TGTGCCAGCAGTGAAGGGGGGCATTATACCGGGGAGCTGTTTTTT.

This clonotype was seen repeatedly, ten times or more. J is TRBJ1-2 and V is TRBV12-3 or TRBV12-4, with D maybe TRBD1 (5 bases). The CDR3 totals 13 residues. V lost 8 bases and J lost 3, with 13 bases in between. The CDR3 bases are TGTGCCAGCGCACCAGGGAAATACTATGGCTACACCTTC. It translates to CASAPGKYYGYTF.

The V gene is TRBV4-2, the J gene TRBJ2-7; TRBD1 is a possible D gene (6 bases). The V end lost 0 bases, the J end lost 3 bases, and 15 bases lay between the germline ends. The CDR3 extends over 16 amino acids. CDR1 and CDR2 (germline): LGHNA, YNFKEQ. The CDR3 coding sequence is TGTGCCAGCAGCCAAGATAGGTCTGGGACAATCTACGAGCAGTACTTC. This codes for CASSQDRSGTIYEQYF.

This clonotype was detected only a few times. J is TRBJ2-7 and V is TRBV7-3, with D tentatively TRBD2 (5 bases). This CDR3 comprises 14 residues. V was shortened by 5 bases and J by 7 bases, with 18 bases between the two germline ends. Germline assignment: CDR1 SGHTA and CDR2 FQGTGA. The CDR3, as DNA: TGTGCCAGCAGCCCCTCCGGACTGCGTGGGGAGCAGTACTTC. It translates to CASSPSGLRGEQYF.

Ten or more counts support this clonotype. This chain connects TRBV20-1 to TRBJ2-7; TRBD2 is a possible D gene (6 bases). The CDR3 loop spans 14 amino acids. CDR1 DFQATT and CDR2 SNEGSKA come from the germline V gene (reference sequence). Trimming took off 0 bases at V and 3 bases at J, with 12 bases between the two ends. CDR3 nucleotides: TGCAGTGCTAGAGAGGGGGGACGGGTCTACGAGCAGTACTTC. Its protein is CSAREGGRVYEQYF.

There are many counts of this clonotype. The CDR3 sequence is CASSFLRGYEAGLAKNIQYF. The CDR3 nucleotides read TGTGCCAGCAGTTTTCTAAGGGGTTACGAAGCCGGGCTGGCCAAAAACATTCAGTACTTC. The chain has TRBV28 and TRBJ2-4, with D tentatively TRBD1 (5 bases). The V gene's germline CDR1 is MDHEN and CDR2 SYDVKM. The CDR3 loop spans 20 amino acids. Between the trimmed V and J ends, which lost 3 bases and 1 base, there was a span of 25 bases.

This clonotype was seen repeatedly, ten times or more. The rearrangement links TRBV20-1 to TRBJ2-5; 8 positions agree with TRBD2. V gave up 4 bases and J gave up 4 bases; unmatched junction bases: 8. The CDR3 has 14 amino acids. Germline CDR1 reads DFQATT; CDR2 reads SNEGSKA (reference sequence). The CDR3 reads CSATNSGGRETQYF. Here the CDR3 DNA reads TGCAGTGCTACCAACTCGGGGGGGCGAGAGACCCAGTACTTC.

The table lists this clonotype with many counts. The chain recombines TRBV30 with TRBJ1-5, with D uncertain. The CDR3 loop spans 13 amino acids. V lost 5 bases to trimming and J lost 0 bases, with 8 bases between them. Germline V gives CDR1 GTSNPN, CDR2 SVGIG (reference sequence). CDR3 protein: CAWGGYSNQPQHF. In DNA form, the CDR3 reads TGTGCCTGGGGAGGATATAGCAATCAGCCCCAGCATTTT. Full variable domain (remainder filled in from reference TRBV30 and TRBJ1-5): SQTIHQWPATLVQPVGSPLSLECTVEGTSNPNLYWYRQAAGRGLQLLFYSVGIGQISSEVPQNLSASRPQDRQFILSSKKLLLSDSGFYLCAWGGYSNQPQHFGDGTRLSIL.

The J gene is TRBJ2-5, the V gene TRBV29-1; D remains ambiguous. V lost 6 bases to trimming and J lost 0 bases, with 8 bases between them. This CDR3 region has 12 residues. CDR1 and CDR2 (germline): SQVTM, ANQGSEA. The DNA for the CDR3 is TGCAGCGTCCGGTGGAACCAAGAGACCCAGTACTTC. Translating gives CSVRWNQETQYF. Looking up the rest from reference TRBV29-1 and TRBJ2-5 gives the full variable domain: SAVISQKPSRDICQRGTSLTIQCQVDSQVTMMFWYRQQPGQSLTLIATANQGSEATYESGFVIDKFPISRPNLTFSTLTVSNMSPEDSSIYLCSVRWNQETQYFGPGTRLLVL.

V gene TRBV29-1 combines with J gene TRBJ1-2, with D perhaps TRBD1 (5 bases). CDR3 length: 16 amino acids. Trimming removed 0 bases from V and 5 bases from J, with 19 bases in between. CDR1 is SQVTM and CDR2 is ANQGSEA in the germline V gene. CDR3 coding DNA: TGCAGCGTTGAAGATCGAGGCGGGGACCCAGGGTATGGCTACACCTTC. This codes for CSVEDRGGDPGYGYTF. The full variable domain, its missing parts supplied by reference TRBV29-1 and TRBJ1-2, is SAVISQKPSRDICQRGTSLTIQCQVDSQVTMMFWYRQQPGQSLTLIATANQGSEATYESGFVIDKFPISRPNLTFSTLTVSNMSPEDSSIYLCSVEDRGGDPGYGYTFGSGTRLTVV.